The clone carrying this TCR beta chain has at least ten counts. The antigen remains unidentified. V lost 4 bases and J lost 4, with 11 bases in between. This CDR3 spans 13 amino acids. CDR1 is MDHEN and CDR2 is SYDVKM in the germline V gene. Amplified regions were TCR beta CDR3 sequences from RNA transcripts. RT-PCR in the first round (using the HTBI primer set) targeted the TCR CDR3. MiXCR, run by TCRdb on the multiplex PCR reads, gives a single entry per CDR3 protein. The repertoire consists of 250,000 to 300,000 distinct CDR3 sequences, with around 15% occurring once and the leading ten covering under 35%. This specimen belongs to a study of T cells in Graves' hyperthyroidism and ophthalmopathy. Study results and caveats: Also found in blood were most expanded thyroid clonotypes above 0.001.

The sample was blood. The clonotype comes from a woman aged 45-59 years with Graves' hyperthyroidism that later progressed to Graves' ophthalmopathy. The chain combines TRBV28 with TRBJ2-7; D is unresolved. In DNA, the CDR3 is TGTGCCAGCAGTTCCGGCCCAAGGTACGAGCAGTACTTC. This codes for CASSSGPRYEQYF.